What follows are 10 T cell receptor beta chains derived from one specimen sequenced in a study of siplizumab effects on memory and regulatory T cells. This table comes from immunoSEQ multiplex PCR, and its TCRdb copy is limited to in-frame clones, with some not included. The sample yields roughly 100,000 clones, 90% to 95% seen once. The specimen was CD4+ T cells sorted from blood. These receptors were obtained from a human donor in good health.

The rearrangement joins TRBV29-1 to TRBJ2-4; 8 bases agree with TRBD1. With V trimmed by 2 bases and J by 9 bases, 12 bases remained unmatched. The CDR3 is 15 amino acids. Germline CDR1 reads SQVTM; CDR2 reads ANQGSEA. The CDR3 spells CSVESRQGLKGIQYF. The CDR3 coding sequence is TGCAGCGTTGAAAGCCGACAGGGGTTAAAGGGCATTCAGTACTTC.

The chain is built from TRBV6-1 and TRBJ1-1; 8 bases agree with TRBD1. This CDR3 is built from 13 residues. Germline loops: CDR1 MNHNS, CDR2 SASEGT. V shed 7 bases and J 2 bases; nucleotides not matched to a gene: 3. The CDR3 sequence is CASTDRDNTEAFF. In nucleotides, the CDR3 is TGTGCCAGCACGGACAGGGATAACACTGAAGCTTTCTTT.

V is TRBV30 and J is TRBJ1-2; 7 nucleotides line up with TRBD1. The J segment lost 8 bases and the V segment lost 0 bases, leaving 9 bases of the junction unmatched. CDR3 length equals 14 residues. CDR1 GTSNPN and CDR2 SVGIG come from the germline V gene (reference sequence). In DNA form, the CDR3 reads TGTGCCTGGAGTGTACTAGGGGGCCTTCGCGGCTACACCTTC. This codes for CAWSVLGGLRGYTF. Full variable domain (outside the CDR3, taken from reference TRBV30 and TRBJ1-2): SQTIHQWPATLVQPVGSPLSLECTVEGTSNPNLYWYRQAAGRGLQLLFYSVGIGQISSEVPQNLSASRPQDRQFILSSKKLLLSDSGFYLCAWSVLGGLRGYTFGSGTRLTVV.

The genes are TRBV5-1 and TRBJ2-5; D ambiguous. The germline gives CDR1 SGHRS, CDR2 YFSETQ. CDR3 length equals 13 residues. V lost 2 bases and J lost 2, with 7 bases in between. This CDR3 is CASSFVLQETQYF. The CDR3 coding sequence is TGCGCCAGCAGCTTTGTACTGCAAGAGACCCAGTACTTC.

V gene TRBV15 combines with J gene TRBJ2-1; 10 bases are a match to TRBD2. J lost 8 bases, V lost 2 bases, and 6 bases had no gene match. The CDR3 is made up of 15 amino acids. Germline V CDR1 and CDR2: LNHNV, YYDKDF (reference sequence). For the CDR3, the DNA is TGTGCCACCAGCAGAAGAAGCGGGGGGGGCGATGAGCAGTTCTTC. Amino acid sequence: CATSRRSGGGDEQFF.

The chain uses TRBV4-2 and TRBJ2-2, with D unclear. The CDR3 covers 13 residues. CDR1 is LGHNA and CDR2 is YNFKEQ in the germline V gene. Trimming removed 0 bases from V and 6 bases from J, with 5 bases in between. Here the CDR3 DNA reads TGTGCCAGCAGCCAAGATCCCGCCGGGGAGCTGTTTTTT. Protein sequence: CASSQDPAGELFF.

The V gene is TRBV7-8, the J gene TRBJ1-2, with D possibly being TRBD1 (5 bases). The CDR3 is made up of 14 amino acids. Germline values: CDR1 SGHVS, CDR2 FQNEAQ. With 4 bases removed from V and 4 bases from J, the gap between germline ends came to 13 bases. This CDR3 reads CASSSRGTVYGYTF. CDR3 nucleotide sequence: TGTGCCAGCAGCTCCCGCGGGACGGTCTATGGCTACACCTTC.

The rearrangement links TRBV2 to TRBJ1-3; 7 nucleotides agree with TRBD1. The CDR3 sequence is 13 residues long. Germline CDR1 is SNHLY and CDR2 is FYNNEI. Trimming removed 8 bases from V and 0 bases from J; junction bases left unmatched: 1. CDR3 in amino acids: CASGTASGNTIYF. CDR3 DNA: TGTGCCAGCGGGACAGCCTCTGGAAACACCATATATTTT.

The chain couples TRBV7-9 to TRBJ2-1; 11 nucleotides match TRBD2. Trimming removed 5 bases from V and 3 bases from J; junction bases left unmatched: 6. Germline V gene sequence: CDR1 SEHNR, CDR2 FQNEAQ (reference sequence). The CDR3 runs to 16 residues. The CDR3 reads CASSLLAGVVYNEQFF. CDR3 DNA: TGTGCCAGCAGCCTACTAGCGGGAGTCGTCTACAATGAGCAGTTCTTC.

The chain links TRBV19 to TRBJ2-1; 11 nucleotides match TRBD2. Trimming took 5 bases from V and 3 from J; bases not matched to a gene: 6. CDR1 is LNHDA, CDR2 SQIVND, per germline (reference sequence). This CDR3 has 16 residues. The CDR3 sequence: CASSSDLAGGYNEQFF. CDR3 bases: TGTGCCAGTAGTTCTGACCTAGCGGGAGGCTACAATGAGCAGTTCTTC.